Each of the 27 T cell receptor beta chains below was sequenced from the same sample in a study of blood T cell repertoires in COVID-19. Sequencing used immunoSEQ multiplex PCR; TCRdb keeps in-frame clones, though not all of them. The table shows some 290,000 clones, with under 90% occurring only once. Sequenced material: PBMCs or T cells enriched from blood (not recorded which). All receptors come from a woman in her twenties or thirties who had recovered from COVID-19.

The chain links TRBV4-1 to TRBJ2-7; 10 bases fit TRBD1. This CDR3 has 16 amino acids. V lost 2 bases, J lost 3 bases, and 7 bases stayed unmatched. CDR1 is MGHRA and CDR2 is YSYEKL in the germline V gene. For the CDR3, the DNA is TGCGCCAGCAGCCAACCCCCGGGACAGGGGTTCTACGAGCAGTACTTC. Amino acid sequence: CASSQPPGQGFYEQYF.

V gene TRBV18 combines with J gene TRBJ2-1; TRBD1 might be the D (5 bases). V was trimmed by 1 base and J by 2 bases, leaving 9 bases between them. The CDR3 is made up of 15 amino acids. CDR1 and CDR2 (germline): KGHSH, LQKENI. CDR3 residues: CASSPLPGPYNEQFF. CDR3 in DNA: TGTGCCAGCTCACCACTTCCAGGGCCCTACAATGAGCAGTTCTTC.

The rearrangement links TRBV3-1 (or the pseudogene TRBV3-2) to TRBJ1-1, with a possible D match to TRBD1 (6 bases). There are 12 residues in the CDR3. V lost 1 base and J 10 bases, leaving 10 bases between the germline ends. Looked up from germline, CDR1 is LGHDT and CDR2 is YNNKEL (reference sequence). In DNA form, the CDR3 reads TGTGCCAGCAGCCAAGTAGGGGGGGCAGCTTTCTTT. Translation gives CASSQVGGAAFF.

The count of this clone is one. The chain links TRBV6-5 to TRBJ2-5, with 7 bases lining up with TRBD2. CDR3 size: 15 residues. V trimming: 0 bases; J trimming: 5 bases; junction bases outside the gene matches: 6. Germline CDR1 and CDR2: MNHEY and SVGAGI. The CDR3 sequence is CASSYSAGVQETQYF. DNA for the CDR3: TGTGCCAGCAGTTACTCGGCGGGAGTTCAGGAGACCCAGTACTTC.

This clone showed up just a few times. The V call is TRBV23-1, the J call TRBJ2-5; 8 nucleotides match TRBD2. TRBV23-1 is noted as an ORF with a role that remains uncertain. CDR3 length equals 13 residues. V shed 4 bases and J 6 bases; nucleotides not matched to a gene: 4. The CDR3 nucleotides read TGCGCCAGCAGTCGGACTAGCATGCAGACCCAGTACTTC. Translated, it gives CASSRTSMQTQYF.

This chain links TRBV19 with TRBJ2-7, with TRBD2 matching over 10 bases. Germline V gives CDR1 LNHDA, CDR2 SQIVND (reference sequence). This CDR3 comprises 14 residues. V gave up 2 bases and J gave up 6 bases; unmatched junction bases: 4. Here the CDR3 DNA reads TGTGCCAGTAGTATAATAGCGGGAGGTCGCGAGCAGTACTTC. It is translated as CASSIIAGGREQYF.

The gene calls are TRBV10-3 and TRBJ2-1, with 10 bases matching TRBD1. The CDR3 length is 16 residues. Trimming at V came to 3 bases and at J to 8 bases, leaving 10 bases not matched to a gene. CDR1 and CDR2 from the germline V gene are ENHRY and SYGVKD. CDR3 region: CAISEKGQGFEDEQFF. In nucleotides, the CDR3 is TGTGCCATCAGTGAAAAGGGACAGGGGTTTGAGGATGAGCAGTTCTTC.

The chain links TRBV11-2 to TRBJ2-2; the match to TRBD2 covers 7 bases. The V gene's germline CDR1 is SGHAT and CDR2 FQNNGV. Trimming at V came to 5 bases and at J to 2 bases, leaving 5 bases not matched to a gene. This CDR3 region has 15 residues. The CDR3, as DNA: TGTGCCAGCAGCCCCCGGGACTACAACACCGGGGAGCTGTTTTTT. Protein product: CASSPRDYNTGELFF. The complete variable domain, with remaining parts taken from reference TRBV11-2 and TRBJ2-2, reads EAGVAQSPRYKIIEKRQSVAFWCNPISGHATLYWYQQILGQGPKLLIQFQNNGVVDDSQLPKDRFSAERLKGVDSTLKIQPAKLEDSAVYLCASSPRDYNTGELFFGEGSRLTVL.

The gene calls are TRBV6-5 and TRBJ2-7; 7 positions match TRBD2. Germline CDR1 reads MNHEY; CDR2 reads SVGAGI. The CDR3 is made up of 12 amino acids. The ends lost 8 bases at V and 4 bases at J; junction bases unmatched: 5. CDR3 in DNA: TGTGCCAGCGGGGAGGGCCGGTACGAGCAGTACTTC. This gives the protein CASGEGRYEQYF.

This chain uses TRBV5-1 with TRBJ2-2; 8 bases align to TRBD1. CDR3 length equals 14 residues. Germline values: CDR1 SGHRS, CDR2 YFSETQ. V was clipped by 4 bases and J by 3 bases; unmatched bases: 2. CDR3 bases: TGCGCCAGCAGCGGGGGACAGGACACCGGGGAGCTGTTTTTT. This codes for CASSGGQDTGELFF.

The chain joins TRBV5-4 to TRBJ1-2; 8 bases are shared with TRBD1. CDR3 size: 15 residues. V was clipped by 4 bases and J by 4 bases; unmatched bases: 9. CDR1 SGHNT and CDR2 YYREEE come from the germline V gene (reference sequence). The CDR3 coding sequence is TGTGCCAGCAGCCCCCGGACAGGGTTTGTCTATGGCTACACCTTC. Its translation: CASSPRTGFVYGYTF.

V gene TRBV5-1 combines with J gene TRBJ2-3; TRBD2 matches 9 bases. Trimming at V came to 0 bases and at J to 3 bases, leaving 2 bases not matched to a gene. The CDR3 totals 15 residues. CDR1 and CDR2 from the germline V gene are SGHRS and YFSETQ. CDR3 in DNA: TGCGCCAGCAGCTTGGATAGCGGGAGAACAGATACGCAGTATTTT. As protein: CASSLDSGRTDTQYF.

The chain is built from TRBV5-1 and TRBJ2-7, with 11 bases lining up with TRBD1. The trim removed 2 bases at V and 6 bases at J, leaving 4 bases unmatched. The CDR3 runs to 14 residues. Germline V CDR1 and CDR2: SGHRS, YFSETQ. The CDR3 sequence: CASSLPGQGVEQYF. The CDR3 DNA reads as TGCGCCAGCAGCTTACCGGGACAGGGGGTCGAGCAGTACTTC.

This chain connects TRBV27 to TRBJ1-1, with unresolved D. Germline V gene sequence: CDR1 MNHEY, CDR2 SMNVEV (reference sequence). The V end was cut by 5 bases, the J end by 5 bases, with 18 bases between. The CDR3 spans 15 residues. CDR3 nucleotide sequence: TGTGCCAGCAGTCTCTCCCCCCGGGTCCGGACTGAAGCTTTCTTT. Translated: CASSLSPRVRTEAFF.

CDR3 amino acids: CASSTHTREEPQHF. The CDR3 DNA is TGTGCCAGTAGTACCCACACGAGAGAGGAGCCCCAGCATTTT. The rearrangement links TRBV19 to TRBJ1-5, with D unresolved. V lost 4 bases and J lost 8, with 15 bases in between. Per germline, CDR1 LNHDA and CDR2 SQIVND (reference sequence). CDR3 length: 14 residues.

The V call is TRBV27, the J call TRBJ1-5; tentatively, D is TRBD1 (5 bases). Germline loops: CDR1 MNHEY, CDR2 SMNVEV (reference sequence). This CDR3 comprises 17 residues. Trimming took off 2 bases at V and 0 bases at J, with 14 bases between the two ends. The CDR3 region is CASSLLWGGNSNQPQHF. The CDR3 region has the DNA TGTGCCAGCAGTTTACTTTGGGGGGGGAATAGCAATCAGCCCCAGCATTTT.

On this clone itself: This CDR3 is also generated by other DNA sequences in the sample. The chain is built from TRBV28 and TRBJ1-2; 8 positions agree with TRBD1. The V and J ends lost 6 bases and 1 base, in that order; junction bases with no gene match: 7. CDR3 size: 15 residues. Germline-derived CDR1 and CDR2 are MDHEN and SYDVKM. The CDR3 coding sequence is TGTGCCAGCAGCTCCGGGACAGGCGATAACTATGGCTACACCTTC. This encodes CASSSGTGDNYGYTF.

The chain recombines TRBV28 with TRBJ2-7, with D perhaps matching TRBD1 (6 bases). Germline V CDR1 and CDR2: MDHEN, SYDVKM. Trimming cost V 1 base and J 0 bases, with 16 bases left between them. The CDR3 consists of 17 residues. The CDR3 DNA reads TGTGCCAGCAGTTTATCTTTGAAACAGGGAAACTCCTACGAGCAGTACTTC. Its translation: CASSLSLKQGNSYEQYF.

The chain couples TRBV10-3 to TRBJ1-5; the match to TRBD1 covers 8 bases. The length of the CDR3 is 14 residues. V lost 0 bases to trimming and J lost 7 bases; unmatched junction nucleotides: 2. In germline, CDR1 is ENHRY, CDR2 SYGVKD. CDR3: CAISESTGDQPQHF. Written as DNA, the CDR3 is TGTGCCATCAGTGAGTCGACAGGGGACCAGCCCCAGCATTTT.

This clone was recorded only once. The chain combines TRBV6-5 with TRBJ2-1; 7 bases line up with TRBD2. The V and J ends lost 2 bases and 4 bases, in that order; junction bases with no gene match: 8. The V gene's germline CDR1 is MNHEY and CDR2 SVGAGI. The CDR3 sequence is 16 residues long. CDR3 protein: CASSYSGGGTYNEQFF. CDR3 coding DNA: TGTGCCAGCAGTTACAGTGGCGGGGGTACTTACAATGAGCAGTTCTTC.

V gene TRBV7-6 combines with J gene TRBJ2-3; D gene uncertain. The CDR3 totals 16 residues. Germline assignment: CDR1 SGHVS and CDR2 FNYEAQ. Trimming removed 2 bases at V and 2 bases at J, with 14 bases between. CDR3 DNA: TGTGCCAGCAGCTTAACCCCGACTCCGGCCACAGATACGCAGTATTTT. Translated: CASSLTPTPATDTQYF.

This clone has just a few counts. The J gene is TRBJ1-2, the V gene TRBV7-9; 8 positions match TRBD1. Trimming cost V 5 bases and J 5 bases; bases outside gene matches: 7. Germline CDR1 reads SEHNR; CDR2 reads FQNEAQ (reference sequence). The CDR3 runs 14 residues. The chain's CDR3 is CASSNTNRGYGYTF. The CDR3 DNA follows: TGTGCCAGCAGCAACACGAACAGGGGGTATGGCTACACCTTC.

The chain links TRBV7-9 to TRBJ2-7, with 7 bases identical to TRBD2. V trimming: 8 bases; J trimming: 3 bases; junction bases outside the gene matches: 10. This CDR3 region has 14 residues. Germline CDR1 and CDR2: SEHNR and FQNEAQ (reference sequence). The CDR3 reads CASGGETDSYEQYF. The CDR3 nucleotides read TGTGCCAGCGGGGGGGAGACAGACAGCTACGAGCAGTACTTC.

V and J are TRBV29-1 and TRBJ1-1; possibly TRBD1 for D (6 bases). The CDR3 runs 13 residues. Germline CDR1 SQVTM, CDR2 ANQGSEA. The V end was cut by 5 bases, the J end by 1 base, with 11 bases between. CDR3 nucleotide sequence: TGCAGCGTTTCTTTGACAGGGAACACTGAAGCTTTCTTT. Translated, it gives CSVSLTGNTEAFF. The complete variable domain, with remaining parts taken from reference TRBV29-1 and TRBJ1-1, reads SAVISQKPSRDICQRGTSLTIQCQVDSQVTMMFWYRQQPGQSLTLIATANQGSEATYESGFVIDKFPISRPNLTFSTLTVSNMSPEDSSIYLCSVSLTGNTEAFFGQGTRLTVV.

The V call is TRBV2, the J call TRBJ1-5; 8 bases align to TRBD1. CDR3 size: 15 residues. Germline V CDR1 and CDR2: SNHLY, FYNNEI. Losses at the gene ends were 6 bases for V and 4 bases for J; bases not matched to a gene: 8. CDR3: CASSLGQVRNQPQHF. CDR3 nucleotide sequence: TGTGCCAGCAGCCTGGGACAGGTTAGGAATCAGCCCCAGCATTTT. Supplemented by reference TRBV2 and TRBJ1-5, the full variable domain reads EPEVTQTPSHQVTQMGQEVILRCVPISNHLYFYWYRQILGQKVEFLVSFYNNEISEKSEIFDDQFSVERPDGSNFTLKIRSTKLEDSAMYFCASSLGQVRNQPQHFGDGTRLSIL.

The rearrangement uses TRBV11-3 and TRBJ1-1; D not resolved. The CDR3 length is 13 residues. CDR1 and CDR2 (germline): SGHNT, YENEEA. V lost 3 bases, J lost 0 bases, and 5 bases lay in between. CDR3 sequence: CASSFDMNTEAFF. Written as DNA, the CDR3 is TGTGCCAGCAGCTTCGACATGAACACTGAAGCTTTCTTT. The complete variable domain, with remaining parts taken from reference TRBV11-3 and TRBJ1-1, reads EAGVVQSPRYKIIEKKQPVAFWCNPISGHNTLYWYLQNLGQGPELLIRYENEEAVDDSQLPKDRFSAERLKGVDSTLKIQPAELGDSAVYLCASSFDMNTEAFFGQGTRLTVV.

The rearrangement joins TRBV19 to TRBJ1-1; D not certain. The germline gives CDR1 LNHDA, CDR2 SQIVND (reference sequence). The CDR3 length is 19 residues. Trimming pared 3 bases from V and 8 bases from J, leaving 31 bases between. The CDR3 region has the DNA TGTGCCAGTAGTATCCCCACCCGGGTCGCCTACCTAATTGAAGCGGAAGCTTTCTTT. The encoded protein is CASSIPTRVAYLIEAEAFF.